Presented here are 12 T cell receptor beta chains from one specimen sequenced in a study of T-cell reconstitution after alpha-beta-depleted transplantation in children. Preparation of the TCRbeta library used unique molecular identifiers. A single record per CDR3 protein comes from TCRdb applying MiXCR to the PCR reads. The sample includes tens of thousands of distinct CDR3 sequences, around 9% seen only once; the top ten take 25% to 30%. Sample: PBMCs, mostly from graft donor cells, taken 60 days after TCRalphabeta/CD19-depleted stem cell transplant. These receptors originate from a male patient aged 2-15 years who had a stem cell transplant for chronic granulomatous disease, so the T cells may come from the graft donor.

Concerning this clonotype itself: A read error may be the cause here, since a much bigger clone is one base away. This chain connects TRBV5-2 to TRBJ2-3; the D call TRBD1 from the table was never checked on the DNA. TRBV5-2 is annotated as a pseudogene. The CDR3 covers 14 residues. The CDR3 region is CAINLGGTTDTQYF. Written as DNA, the CDR3 is TGTGCCATCAACCTCGGGGGGACCACAGATACGCAGTATTTT.

This clonotype has at least ten counts. The genes are TRBV20-1 and TRBJ2-7, with D perhaps TRBD1 (6 bases). The CDR3 is 12 amino acids. Germline CDR1 is DFQATT and CDR2 is SNEGSKA (reference sequence). CDR3 region: CSAGTNSYEQYF. The CDR3 DNA reads as TGCAGCGCCGGGACAAACTCCTACGAGCAGTACTTC.

Ten or more counts support this clonotype. The chain employs TRBV20-1 and TRBJ1-2; TRBD1 matches 10 bases. Per germline, CDR1 DFQATT and CDR2 SNEGSKA (reference sequence). V shed 2 bases and J 8 bases; nucleotides not matched to a gene: 17. The length of the CDR3 is 17 residues. The CDR3 protein is CSARSYQPGTGDKGYTF. CDR3 sequence (DNA): TGCAGTGCTAGATCCTATCAGCCCGGGACAGGGGATAAGGGCTACACCTTC.

In its sample, this clonotype was seen many times. V gene TRBV19 combines with J gene TRBJ2-6; tentatively, D is TRBD1 (5 bases). The germline gives CDR1 LNHDA, CDR2 SQIVND (reference sequence). This CDR3 comprises 15 residues. Trimming removed 3 bases from V and 4 bases from J, with 10 bases in between. CDR3 protein: CASSIARGGANVLTF. In nucleotides, the CDR3 is TGTGCCAGTAGTATCGCAAGGGGAGGGGCCAACGTCCTGACTTTC. Full variable domain (remainder filled in from reference TRBV19 and TRBJ2-6): DGGITQSPKYLFRKEGQNVTLSCEQNLNHDAMYWYRQDPGQGLRLIYYSQIVNDFQKGDIAEGYSVSREKKESFPLTVTSAQKNPTAFYLCASSIARGGANVLTFGAGSRLTVL.

This clonotype was seen at least ten times. CDR3 protein: CASSFSQGNEQFF. For the CDR3, the DNA is TGTGCCAGCAGTTTCTCACAGGGCAATGAGCAGTTCTTC. The gene calls are TRBV27 and TRBJ2-1; perhaps TRBD1 as D (6 bases). This CDR3 comprises 13 residues. The germline gives CDR1 MNHEY, CDR2 SMNVEV (reference sequence). The V gene lost 3 bases and the J gene lost 6 bases, with 9 bases spanning the gap.

This clonotype was observed at least ten times. The rearrangement joins TRBV7-2 to TRBJ2-7, with 9 bases that match TRBD1. The germline gives CDR1 SGHTA, CDR2 FQGNSA. There are 16 residues in the CDR3. The V gene end was trimmed by 6 bases and the J gene end by 1 base; junction bases not matched to a gene: 10. DNA for the CDR3: TGTGCCAGCAGTAAACAGGGGGCGGGCGTATCCTACGAGCAGTACTTC. It encodes CASSKQGAGVSYEQYF. Using reference TRBV7-2 and TRBJ2-7 for the parts outside the CDR3, the full variable domain is GAGVSQSPSNKVTEKGKDVELRCDPISGHTALYWYRQSLGQGLEFLIYFQGNSAPDKSGLPSDRFSAERTGGSVSTLTIQRTQQEDSAVYLCASSKQGAGVSYEQYFGPGTRLTVT.

At least ten counts were recorded for this clonotype. The chain combines TRBV11-2 with TRBJ2-2; the match to TRBD1 covers 7 bases. J was trimmed by 1 base and V by 5 bases; bases with no gene match: 4. This CDR3 has 15 residues. Germline V gene sequence: CDR1 SGHAT, CDR2 FQNNGV. DNA of the CDR3: TGTGCCAGCAGCCCGGGACAGATGAACACCGGGGAGCTGTTTTTT. Translation gives CASSPGQMNTGELFF.

This clonotype was seen at least ten times. The rearrangement uses TRBV12-3 or TRBV12-4 and TRBJ1-5; D gene unclear. Trimming left V 4 bases short and J 0 bases short, with 19 bases between. CDR3 length: 18 residues. For the CDR3, the DNA is TGTGCCAGCAGTTCCTTAGGAGAGTGGAGATATAGCAATCAGCCCCAGCATTTT. Residues: CASSSLGEWRYSNQPQHF.

This clonotype was found many times. V usage is TRBV6-2 or TRBV6-3 and J usage is TRBJ2-1; weak D call: TRBD2 (6 bases). The V end lost 3 bases, the J end lost 3 bases, and 12 bases lay between the germline ends. The CDR3 loop spans 15 amino acids. Germline-derived CDR1 and CDR2 are MNHEY and SVGEGT. The CDR3 loop is CASSYGASVYNEQFF. CDR3 nucleotide sequence: TGTGCCAGCAGTTATGGGGCTAGCGTCTACAATGAGCAGTTCTTC.

This clonotype was picked up many times. The gene calls are TRBV2 and TRBJ2-7; D possibly corresponds to TRBD1 (5 bases). This CDR3 contains 15 residues. CDR1 is SNHLY and CDR2 is FYNNEI in the germline V gene. V was cut by 5 bases and J by 4 bases, with 18 bases left in between. CDR3 region: CASSRVLGVGYEQYF. In DNA form, the CDR3 reads TGTGCCAGCAGTCGGGTTTTAGGGGTTGGGTACGAGCAGTACTTC.

This clonotype was counted between two and nine times. The chain links TRBV14 to TRBJ2-3; D is perhaps TRBD2 (6 bases). CDR3 size: 14 residues. The V end lost 4 bases, the J end lost 7 bases, and 15 bases lay between the germline ends. Germline-derived CDR1 and CDR2 are SGHDN and FVKESK. In DNA form, the CDR3 reads TGTGCCAGCAGCCCTAATGTCGGGGGTCATACGCAGTATTTT. As protein: CASSPNVGGHTQYF. Full variable domain (outside the CDR3, taken from reference TRBV14 and TRBJ2-3): EAGVTQFPSHSVIEKGQTVTLRCDPISGHDNLYWYRRVMGKEIKFLLHFVKESKQDESGMPNNRFLAERTGGTYSTLKVQPAELEDSGVYFCASSPNVGGHTQYFGPGTRLTVL.

This clonotype has a count of ten or more. This sequence joins TRBV11-2 and TRBJ2-3, with 12 bases matching TRBD2. After removal of 4 bases from V and 7 bases from J, the junction contained 9 bases not matched to a gene. The CDR3 spans 16 residues. Germline CDR1 is SGHAT and CDR2 is FQNNGV. The CDR3 is CASSSSLAGGSNTQYF. The DNA of the CDR3 is TGTGCCAGCAGCTCAAGCCTAGCGGGAGGGTCGAATACGCAGTATTTT.